Below are 5 T cell receptor beta chains sequenced from a single sample in a study of T cell responses to AZD1222 COVID-19 vaccine. Method: immunoSEQ multiplex PCR; TCRdb's copy keeps in-frame clones and lacks some. The sample comprises roughly 140,000 clones, 75% to 95% of which are singletons, and under 4% rests with the top ten. The input for sequencing was peripheral blood, taken 28 days after the second AZD1222 dose. These receptors were collected from an adult who received the AZD1222 COVID-19 vaccine.

The V and J genes are TRBV6-5 and TRBJ2-7; 10 bases align to TRBD2. CDR3 length equals 14 residues. In germline, CDR1 is MNHEY, CDR2 SVGAGI. V trimming: 6 bases; J trimming: 4 bases; junction bases outside the gene matches: 6. DNA for the CDR3: TGTGCCAGCAGGACCCAGACTAGCGGGTACGAGCAGTACTTC. This codes for CASRTQTSGYEQYF.

This chain links TRBV2 with TRBJ2-7, with D possibly TRBD1 on 6 matching bases. Between the trimmed V and J ends, which lost 6 bases and 2 bases, there was a span of 11 bases. Per germline, CDR1 SNHLY and CDR2 FYNNEI. This CDR3 is built from 13 residues. CDR3 sequence: CASRDSLTYEQYF. CDR3 in DNA: TGTGCCAGCAGGGACAGCCTTACCTACGAGCAGTACTTC.

This CDR3 is CASSQVSVRGNTIYF. CDR3 sequence (DNA): TGTGCCAGCAGCCAAGTATCCGTAAGAGGAAACACCATATATTTT. This chain connects TRBV3-1 (or the pseudogene TRBV3-2) to TRBJ1-3; unclear D gene. V lost 1 base to trimming and J lost 4 bases, with 11 bases between them. The CDR3 spans 15 residues. Germline V CDR1 and CDR2: LGHDT, YNNKEL (reference sequence).

The CDR3 DNA reads TGTGCCAGTAGCCTGAGGCCGGGTGTAAATTCACCCCTCCACTTT. It is translated as CASSLRPGVNSPLHF. J is TRBJ1-6 and V is TRBV19; D gene unclear. The V gene lost 6 bases and the J gene lost 7 bases, with 16 bases spanning the gap. Germline V gene data show CDR1 as LNHDA and CDR2 as SQIVND (reference sequence). The CDR3 has 15 amino acids.

The rearrangement links TRBV28 to TRBJ2-7; the D gene could be TRBD1 or TRBD2 (5 bases each). V was shortened by 5 bases and J by 6 bases, with 17 bases between the two germline ends. The CDR3 runs to 14 residues. Per the germline V gene, CDR1 is MDHEN and CDR2 is SYDVKM. CDR3 sequence (DNA): TGTGCCAGCAGTCCTCTCGGGGCGGTAGGCGAGCAGTACTTC. Translating gives CASSPLGAVGEQYF.